These T cell receptor beta chains were read from a single sample in a study of cytomegalovirus exposure and HLA in healthy donors. Produced via immunoSEQ multiplex PCR; TCRdb's table is partial and in-frame only. The sample includes 110,000 or so clones, roughly 9% of them seen just once. What was sequenced was PBMCs. These receptors were obtained from a middle-aged woman in good health and CMV-seropositive. CDR3s include the opening cysteine and the closing phenylalanine or tryptophan. Fields, in order: J gene, V gene, D gene, CDR3 protein. A D gene is named only where the DNA matches it firmly.

>TRBJ2-1|TRBV5-1|TRBD1
CASSLDGQGVSYNEQFF
>TRBJ2-2|TRBV7-6|TRBD2
CASSRRTSGGLTGELFF
>TRBJ2-7|TRBV5-1|NA
CASSPYLGDYEQYF
>TRBJ2-7|TRBV6-1|NA
CASSDWDFRVSYEQYF
>TRBJ1-1|TRBV6-5|TRBD1
CASSPDRGRGTEAFF
>TRBJ1-2|TRBV7-2|NA
CASSLVPGLSGYTF
>TRBJ2-7|TRBV15|NA
CATSRTGPSYEQYF
>TRBJ2-7|TRBV5-4|TRBD1
CASSATGGRVYEQYF
>TRBJ1-2|TRBV2|NA
CASSEVALYGYTF
>TRBJ1-2|TRBV28|NA
CASSQAIGYTF
>TRBJ2-7|TRBV11-2|TRBD2
CASSSPQGGIYEQYF
>TRBJ1-6|TRBV19|TRBD1
CASSTLNRGYNSPLHF
>TRBJ1-1|TRBV7-8|NA
CASSSSGVGTEAFF
>TRBJ2-3|TRBV30|NA
CAWSLADTQYF
>TRBJ2-7|TRBV5-6|TRBD1
CASSLGGDRLIYEQYF
>TRBJ2-7|TRBV5-1|NA
CASSLGRVVEQYF
>TRBJ2-7|TRBV10-2|NA
CASSESGHGREASEQYF
>TRBJ2-3|TRBV5-1|NA
CASSPGLVADTQYF
>TRBJ2-7|TRBV5-1|TRBD2
CASSFGTSGGYEQYF
>TRBJ1-5|TRBV28|NA
CASSHQGPQHF
>TRBJ1-1|TRBV30|TRBD1
CAWSPRTGAFF
>TRBJ1-6|TRBV5-6|TRBD1
CASSADRVGSPLHF
>TRBJ1-2|TRBV6-5|NA
CASRQTEDYGYTF
>TRBJ1-2|TRBV6-6|NA
CASTRTENYGYTF
>TRBJ1-2|TRBV30|NA
CAQTQGVDYGYTF
>TRBJ1-4|TRBV19|TRBD1
CASTRDRGGEKLFF